This T cell receptor beta chain was sequenced in a study of T cell responses to AZD1222 COVID-19 vaccine (dated by TCRdb to 2020 to 2023). Broadly, across the study: TCR sequencing covered some 240 trial participants: about 210 given two doses of AZD1222 and 26 given two doses of MenACWY control vaccine. Enrollment into the trials was organized by age into subgroups of 18-55, 56-69 and 70-plus years, and those subgroups contained approximately 160, 26 and 62 TCR-sequenced participants, respectively.

The sample's time point label, decoded: baseline before first vaccination. The intended sense of this specimen's treatment or condition label: meningococcal conjugate vaccine given as trial control. Vaccinee samples were obtained from the UK trials COV001 and COV002, which included a single-blind randomized controlled phase 2/3 trial of AZD1222 (ChAdOx1 nCoV-19) in healthy adults. For TCRbeta chain sequencing, PBMC samples from trial participants were taken at day 0 and at day 28 after the second dose. The CDR3 regions of human TCRbeta chains were analyzed by immunosequencing. The original pipeline was this. TCRs in the repertoires were compared against a reference library of SARS-CoV-2-specific TCRs that had been generated with the MIRA antigen-specificity platform. Breadth was defined as the fraction of unique TCRs that were SARS-CoV-2-associated. Depth was defined as the fraction of total T cells that were SARS-CoV-2-associated. Using the MIRA data, each spike-specific TCR was assigned both to the spike region to which the TCR was reactive and to a CD4 or CD8 class. Log10-transformed breadth and depth values were compared by one-way ANOVA with Sidak's multiple comparisons tests. The immuneACCESS repertoire file appears here via TCRdb, limited to in-frame rearrangements. These files lack a portion of the clones; in checked studies, under half of the deficit traces to unresolved V genes, and the cause of the others is not known. V and J calls and clone size are copied from that table; D and trimming were computed from the DNA. Counted in this sample were 150,000 to 180,000 clones; 86% of them appeared once. 5% to 6% of the sample lies in the top ten.

What the work shows at the level of the full study, not this receptor alone: After two AZD1222 doses, spike-specific TCR breadth and depth were significantly higher than at day 0 and than in MenACWY recipients. In the small 56-69-year group, the increase in depth fell short of significance, most likely because of low power. The vaccine-associated CD4 TCRs covered the entire spike protein, and the dominant responses fell in regions 160-218 and 743-854. Because no samples from the day 14 peak response were available, repertoires could be characterized only after the peak T cell response. Conclusions about previously exposed vaccinees are limited because only six or seven AZD1222 recipients were SARS-CoV-2 seropositive at baseline. Participants were mostly white British, with more females than males. The authors suggested clonal diversity may have been underestimated. Epitopes outside the regions mutated in the B.1.351 and B.1.1.7 variants were reportedly recognized by nearly half of the unique spike-specific TCRs.

This clone was seen only a few times. No antigen is known for it. Per-base quality was not reported, and no clone a single base away is much larger than it. This TCR came from an adult in good health. The material sequenced was peripheral blood, taken on day 0 of MenACWY control vaccination.

The CDR3 region reads CASSSSGLAGGNTGELFF. The DNA reads TGTGCCAGCAGCTCCTCGGGACTAGCGGGGGGCAACACCGGGGAGCTGTTTTTT. The chain employs TRBV11-3 and TRBJ2-2; 15 central nucleotides agree with TRBD2. From a lookup of the germline V gene, CDR1 and CDR2 are SGHNT and YENEEA. From the cysteine through the phenylalanine, the CDR3 covers 18 amino acids. The retained sequence is limited to the CDR3, 54 bases, with the frame set at the first base. Here V drops 4 bases and J drops 2 bases, and the junction holds 5 bases not matched to any gene.